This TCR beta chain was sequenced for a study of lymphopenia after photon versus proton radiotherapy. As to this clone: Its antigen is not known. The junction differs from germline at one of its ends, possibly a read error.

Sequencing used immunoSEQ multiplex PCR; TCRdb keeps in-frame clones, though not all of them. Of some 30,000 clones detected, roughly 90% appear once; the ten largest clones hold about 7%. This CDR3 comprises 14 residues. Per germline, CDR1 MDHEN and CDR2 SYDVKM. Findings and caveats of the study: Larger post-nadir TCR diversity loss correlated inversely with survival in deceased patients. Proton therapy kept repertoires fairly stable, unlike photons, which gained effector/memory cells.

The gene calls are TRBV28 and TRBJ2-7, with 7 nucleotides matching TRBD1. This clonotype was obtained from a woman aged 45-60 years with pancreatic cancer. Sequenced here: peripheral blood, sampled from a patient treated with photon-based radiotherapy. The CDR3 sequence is CASSLTRQGERSNF. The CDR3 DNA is TGTGCCAGCAGTTTAACCCGGCAGGGGGAGAGGTCCAACTTC. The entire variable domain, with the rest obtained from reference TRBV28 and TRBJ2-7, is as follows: DVKVTQSSRYLVKRTGEKVFLECVQDMDHENMFWYRQDPGLGLRLIYFSYDVKMKEKGDIPEGYSVSREKKERFSLILESASTNQTSMYLCASSLTRQGERSNFGPGTRLTVT.